A selection of T cell receptor beta chains follows, all from one sample in a study of neurological immune-mediated disorders. TCRdb re-analysed the 5' RACE reads in MiXCR, keeping a single row per CDR3 protein. The sample has approximately 30,000 distinct CDR3 sequences, 5.5% to 6% seen once. The sequencing input was CD4+ T cells from blood. The receptor set was obtained from a woman aged 45-59 years in good health. The CDR3 runs from the conserved cysteine through the conserved F or W. D genes are given only for firm matches. Size values are once, few and many counts, or a class for expanded clones, and some rows have none.

>many|.|TRBV7-2|15|TRBJ1-4
TGTGCCAGCAGCTTAAAGCGAGGGGATAATGAAAAACTGTTTTTT
CASSLKRGDNEKLFF
>many|.|TRBV5-6|14|TRBJ2-1
TGTGCCAGCAGTGGTGGGGGGTTCTCCAATGAGCAGTTCTTC
CASSGGGFSNEQFF
>many|TRBD1|TRBV7-2|13|TRBJ1-6
TGTGCCAGCAGTCAGACAGGGGGTTCACCCCTCCACTTT
CASSQTGGSPLHF
>many|TRBD2|TRBV5-1|15|TRBJ2-3
TGCGCCAGCAGCTTCGGGGACTATCAGGCAGATACGCAGTATTTT
CASSFGDYQADTQYF
>many|.|TRBV19|14|TRBJ1-2
TGTGCCAGTAGTATAGACGTCGGGACGTATGGCTACACCTTC
CASSIDVGTYGYTF
>many|.|TRBV18|18|TRBJ2-2
TGTGCCAGCTCATCTCTACCTCCCGGGACGGTGAACACCGGGGAGCTGTTTTTT
CASSSLPPGTVNTGELFF
>.|TRBD2|TRBV7-7|15|TRBJ2-2
TGTGCCAGCAGCTTATCCAGCGGGGGGACCGGGGAGCTGTTTTTT
CASSLSSGGTGELFF
>many|.|TRBV20-1|15|TRBJ2-2
TGCAGTGCCGGGTTGGGGGGTCCGAACACCGGGGAGCTGTTTTTT
CSAGLGGPNTGELFF
>many|.|TRBV28|14|TRBJ1-6
TGTGCCAGCAGTTCCAGACAGGAGGGTTCACCCCTCCACTTT
CASSSRQEGSPLHF
>few|.|TRBV5-6|19|TRBJ1-5
TGTGCCAGCAGCTTGGAAGGGCAGAGGGCGGGGTTAAACAATCAGCCCCAGCATTTT
CASSLEGQRAGLNNQPQHF
>many|TRBD1|TRBV20-1|13|TRBJ1-5
TGCAGTGCTCTACAGGGGTCCAATCAGCCCCAGCATTTT
CSALQGSNQPQHF
>many|.|TRBV28|14|TRBJ2-7
TGTGCCAGCCAGGGCCTAAAGCCCAGTTACGAGCAGTACTTC
CASQGLKPSYEQYF
>many|.|TRBV5-1|16|TRBJ2-6
TGCGCCAGCAGTAGGACGGTTAGCTCTGGGGCCAACGTCCTGACTTTC
CASSRTVSSGANVLTF
>many|.|TRBV20-1|15|TRBJ2-4
TGCAGTGCAACACAGGCTTTGCTAGCCAAAAACATTCAGTACTTC
CSATQALLAKNIQYF
>medium-sized|TRBD1|TRBV5-1|14|TRBJ2-5
TGCGCCAGCAGCGTACAGGGGGCCCAAGAGACCCAGTACTTC
CASSVQGAQETQYF
>many|.|TRBV19|17|TRBJ1-5
TGTGCCAGTAGCCAGGGACGGAGGGATTTGAGCAATCAGCCCCAGCATTTT
CASSQGRRDLSNQPQHF
>many|.|TRBV28|11|TRBJ2-7
TGTGCCAGCAGTGATACGCGTGAGCAGTACTTC
CASSDTREQYF
>many|.|TRBV6-5|14|TRBJ2-3
TGTGCCAGCAGTTATACTACCCTCACAGATACGCAGTATTTT
CASSYTTLTDTQYF